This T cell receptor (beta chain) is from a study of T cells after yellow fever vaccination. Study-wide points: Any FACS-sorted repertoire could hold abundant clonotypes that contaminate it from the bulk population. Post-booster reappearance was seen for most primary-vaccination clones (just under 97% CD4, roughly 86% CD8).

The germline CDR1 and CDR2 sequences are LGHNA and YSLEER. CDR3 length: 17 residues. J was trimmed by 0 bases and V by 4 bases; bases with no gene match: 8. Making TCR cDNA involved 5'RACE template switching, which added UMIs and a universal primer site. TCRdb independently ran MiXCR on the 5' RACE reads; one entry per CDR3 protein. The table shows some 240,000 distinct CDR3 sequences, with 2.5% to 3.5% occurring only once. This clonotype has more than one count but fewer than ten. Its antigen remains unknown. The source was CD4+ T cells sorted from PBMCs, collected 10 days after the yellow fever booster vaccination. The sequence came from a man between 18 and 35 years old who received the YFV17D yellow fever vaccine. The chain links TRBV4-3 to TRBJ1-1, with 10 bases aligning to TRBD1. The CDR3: CASSLGQGVSMNTEAFF. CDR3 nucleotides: TGCGCCAGCAGCCTCGGACAGGGGGTCTCGATGAACACTGAAGCTTTCTTT.